A single sample gave rise to the 21 T cell receptor beta chains below, sequenced in a study of T cell clonotyping in hematopoietic cell transplantation. Here immunoSEQ multiplex PCR was the method, and the copy in TCRdb shows in-frame clones only, minus some. The sample yields some 10,000 clones, 85% to 95% seen once. The sequenced sample was peripheral blood mononuclear cells. The receptors stem from a woman in her forties or fifties in good health. Some clones in this sample may be carry-over from other donors' samples.

J is TRBJ2-2 and V is TRBV7-9; 7 positions agree with TRBD1. Per the germline V gene, CDR1 is SEHNR and CDR2 is FQNEAQ (reference sequence). The CDR3 is 15 residues long. J lost 0 bases, V lost 3 bases, and 1 base had no gene match. The CDR3 nucleotides read TGTGCCAGCAGCTTCCAGGGGGCGAACACCGGGGAGCTGTTTTTT. It specifies CASSFQGANTGELFF.

This sequence joins TRBV5-1 and TRBJ2-3; no reliable D call. The CDR3 has 13 residues. Germline values: CDR1 SGHRS, CDR2 YFSETQ. V was cut by 2 bases and J by 5 bases, with 9 bases left in between. The CDR3 nucleotides read TGCGCCAGCAGCTTAGGACCTCTAGATACGCAGTATTTT. This encodes CASSLGPLDTQYF.

The chain links TRBV5-1 to TRBJ1-1; tentatively, D is TRBD1 (6 bases). Trimming shortened V by 0 bases and J by 10 bases, and 19 bases separated the two germline ends. Per germline, CDR1 SGHRS and CDR2 YFSETQ. The CDR3 is 15 amino acids. The CDR3 protein is CASSLAPTDSRGAFF. CDR3 nucleotide sequence: TGCGCCAGCAGCTTGGCTCCGACTGACTCCAGGGGAGCTTTCTTT.

The chain combines TRBV9 with TRBJ1-1; possible D gene TRBD1, 5 bases. V shed 2 bases and J shed 3 bases, with 11 bases lying between them. Germline V gene lookup returns CDR1 SGDLS and CDR2 YYNGEE. The CDR3 extends over 14 amino acids. This CDR3 reads CASSVRVIDTEAFF. The CDR3 nucleotides are TGTGCCAGCAGCGTCAGGGTTATTGACACTGAAGCTTTCTTT. The variable domain in full, with the rest retrieved from reference TRBV9 and TRBJ1-1, is DSGVTQTPKHLITATGQRVTLRCSPRSGDLSVYWYQQSLDQGLQFLIQYYNGEERAKGNILERFSAQQFPDLHSELNLSSLELGDSALYFCASSVRVIDTEAFFGQGTRLTVV.

This chain links TRBV7-3 with TRBJ1-1; the D gene is possibly TRBD1 (5 bases). CDR1 and CDR2 from the germline V gene are SGHTA and FQGTGA. The CDR3 sequence is 15 residues long. With 2 bases removed from V and 1 base from J, the gap between germline ends came to 11 bases. In DNA, the CDR3 is TGTGCCAGCAGCTTAGATGGGGCAACGAACACTGAAGCTTTCTTT. It encodes CASSLDGATNTEAFF.

This clone showed up just once. V usage is TRBV7-1 and J usage is TRBJ2-7; weak D call: TRBD2 (6 bases). TRBV7-1 is placed among ORFs of uncertain function. This CDR3 contains 15 residues. V dropped 2 bases and J dropped 4 bases, with 15 bases sitting between them. CDR3 in amino acids: CASSSQGGFVYEQYF. CDR3 DNA: TGTGCCAGCAGCTCACAGGGAGGCTTCGTTTACGAGCAGTACTTC.

V is TRBV7-8 and J is TRBJ1-5; TRBD1 matches at 12 bases. CDR1 is SGHVS and CDR2 is FQNEAQ in the germline V gene. V shed 5 bases, J shed 0 bases, and the junction held 5 bases outside the gene matches. The CDR3 totals 17 residues. The CDR3 bases are TGTGCCAGCAGCAGGGACAGGGGGCTCGATAGCAATCAGCCCCAGCATTTT. It is translated as CASSRDRGLDSNQPQHF.

The chain combines TRBV5-1 with TRBJ2-5, with 8 bases matching TRBD2. This CDR3 is built from 17 residues. Trimming took 3 bases from V and 1 from J; bases not matched to a gene: 11. Germline CDR1 is SGHRS and CDR2 is YFSETQ. CDR3 sequence (DNA): TGCGCCAGCAGCTCAGGAGCGAGCGGGGGTCTCCAAGAGACCCAGTACTTC. Residues: CASSSGASGGLQETQYF.

The sample holds one count of this clone. The genes are TRBV6-5 and TRBJ2-7; D is possibly TRBD2 (6 bases). Germline values: CDR1 MNHEY, CDR2 SVGAGI. This CDR3 has 15 amino acids. The germline V and J ends were trimmed by 6 bases and 3 bases, with 18 bases remaining between them. CDR3 region: CASSKSPGLNYEQYF. In nucleotides, the CDR3 is TGTGCCAGCAGCAAATCTCCGGGACTTAACTACGAGCAGTACTTC.

The rearrangement joins TRBV4-1 to TRBJ2-1; unclear D gene. CDR1 and CDR2 (germline): MGHRA, YSYEKL. Trimming stripped 9 bases from V and 4 bases from J, with 13 bases between. The CDR3 contains 13 residues. The CDR3 DNA reads TGCGCCAGTCCTATTGACACTTACAATGAGCAGTTCTTC. It yields the protein CASPIDTYNEQFF.

This chain connects TRBV30 to TRBJ2-5; D may be TRBD1 (6 bases). V gave up 3 bases and J gave up 5 bases, with 22 bases separating them. The CDR3 sequence is 16 residues long. CDR1 is GTSNPN, CDR2 SVGIG, per germline (reference sequence). CDR3 nucleotides: TGTGCCTGGAGGGGCCGCCGTGGGCTAGGGGGTGAGACCCAGTACTTC. Protein: CAWRGRRGLGGETQYF.

V usage is TRBV27 and J usage is TRBJ2-1; no firm D call. Germline V gives CDR1 MNHEY, CDR2 SMNVEV (reference sequence). V was trimmed by 5 bases and J by 5 bases, leaving 10 bases between them. CDR3 length: 13 amino acids. The CDR3 DNA reads TGTGCCAGCAGTCCGATGGTAAACAATGAGCAGTTCTTC. It encodes CASSPMVNNEQFF.

CDR3 loop: CASRGRQAGAYEQYF. The CDR3, as DNA: TGTGCCAGCAGGGGACGCCAGGCAGGAGCCTACGAGCAGTACTTC. This rearrangement joins TRBV27 to TRBJ2-7; the D call may be TRBD1 or TRBD2 (5 bases each). Germline values: CDR1 MNHEY, CDR2 SMNVEV (reference sequence). CDR3 size: 15 residues. The germline V and J ends were trimmed by 6 bases and 2 bases, with 17 bases remaining between them.

The rearrangement uses TRBV7-2 and TRBJ1-5; 10 nucleotides match TRBD1. V lost 5 bases to trimming and J lost 6 bases; unmatched junction nucleotides: 7. CDR3 length: 15 residues. Germline loops: CDR1 SGHTA, CDR2 FQGNSA. CDR3 loop: CASSGIGTGAQPQHF. CDR3 bases: TGTGCCAGCAGCGGCATCGGGACAGGGGCTCAGCCCCAGCATTTT.

The chain is built from TRBV6-6 and TRBJ1-4; D ambiguous. Germline loops: CDR1 MNHNY, CDR2 SVGAGI (reference sequence). The CDR3 has 10 amino acids. The germline V and J ends were trimmed by 9 bases and 8 bases, with 7 bases remaining between them. CDR3 sequence reads: CASREEKLFF. The CDR3, as DNA: TGTGCCAGTAGAGAAGAAAAACTGTTTTTT.

This CDR3 is CAISEPHSSNSPLHF. DNA for the CDR3: TGTGCCATCAGTGAGCCGCACTCGAGTAATTCACCCCTCCACTTT. J is TRBJ1-6 and V is TRBV10-3; unclear D gene. Per germline, CDR1 ENHRY and CDR2 SYGVKD. V lost 2 bases, J lost 6 bases, and 11 bases lay in between. This CDR3 comprises 15 residues.

In nucleotides, the CDR3 is TGTGCCAGCAGCGATCAAGGGGGCCAGCCCCAGCATTTT. Amino acid sequence: CASSDQGGQPQHF. The gene calls are TRBV7-2 and TRBJ1-5; 7 bases map to TRBD1. Germline V CDR1 and CDR2: SGHTA, FQGNSA. Unmatched junction bases numbered 5, after V lost 5 bases and J lost 7 bases. The CDR3 has 13 residues.

The chain is built from TRBV19 and TRBJ1-2, with 11 bases aligning to TRBD1. Trimming cost V 5 bases and J 4 bases; bases outside gene matches: 9. The CDR3 sequence is 16 residues long. Looked up from germline, CDR1 is LNHDA and CDR2 is SQIVND (reference sequence). CDR3 in amino acids: CASSYLGQGASYGYTF. Written as DNA, the CDR3 is TGTGCCAGTAGTTACCTCGGACAGGGGGCCAGCTATGGCTACACCTTC.

The rearrangement joins TRBV27 to TRBJ2-7; 10 bases map to TRBD2. The CDR3 sequence is 14 residues long. CDR1 MNHEY and CDR2 SMNVEV come from the germline V gene (reference sequence). The trim removed 5 bases at V and 5 bases at J, leaving 6 bases unmatched. CDR3 in amino acids: CASSPLTSGDEQYF. CDR3 coding DNA: TGTGCCAGCAGTCCGCTAACTAGCGGGGACGAGCAGTACTTC.

J is TRBJ1-1 and V is TRBV6-1, with D perhaps TRBD1 (6 bases). The V gene's germline CDR1 is MNHNS and CDR2 SASEGT. V was pared by 0 bases and J by 0 bases, with 20 bases between. This CDR3 is 19 amino acids long. This CDR3 reads CASSEAGGTGGLVNTEAFF. CDR3 nucleotides: TGTGCCAGCAGTGAAGCTGGGGGCACAGGAGGCCTAGTGAACACTGAAGCTTTCTTT.

The V and J genes are TRBV28 and TRBJ1-2; D is ambiguous. The CDR3 is 12 residues long. The germline CDR1 and CDR2 sequences are MDHEN and SYDVKM. V was cut by 8 bases and J by 4 bases, with 11 bases left in between. CDR3 protein: CASLDGLYGYTF. In DNA form, the CDR3 reads TGTGCCAGCCTGGACGGTCTCTATGGCTACACCTTC.